These 20 T cell receptor beta chains share one sample of origin, sequenced in a study of cytomegalovirus exposure and HLA in healthy donors. The primer mix had 60 Vbeta and 13 Jbeta primers. The repertoire was sequenced with immunoSEQ multiplex PCR; TCRdb's copy has only in-frame clones and lacks some. The repertoire holds about 190,000 clones, with 81% as singletons. Specimen: PBMCs. The origin of the receptors is a man in his fifties or sixties in good health and CMV-seronegative.

The gene calls are TRBV14 and TRBJ2-3, with 15 nucleotides matching TRBD2. The CDR3 has 15 residues. J was trimmed by 2 bases and V by 8 bases; bases with no gene match: 2. Germline V gene lookup returns CDR1 SGHDN and CDR2 FVKESK. The chain's CDR3 is CASGTSGGTTDTQYF. In DNA, the CDR3 is TGTGCCAGCGGGACTAGCGGGGGGACCACAGATACGCAGTATTTT.

This clone was seen just once. The V and J genes are TRBV28 and TRBJ1-5, with 7 bases aligning to TRBD1. The junction had 10 bases not matched to a gene; V was cut back by 5 bases and J by 3 bases. Germline assignment: CDR1 MDHEN and CDR2 SYDVKM. The CDR3 is 16 amino acids. CDR3 nucleotides: TGTGCCAGCAGTCCCTCTGGCGGGACAGACAATCAGCCCCAGCATTTT. This sequence encodes CASSPSGGTDNQPQHF. Together with reference TRBV28 and TRBJ1-5, the CDR3 gives the full variable domain: DVKVTQSSRYLVKRTGEKVFLECVQDMDHENMFWYRQDPGLGLRLIYFSYDVKMKEKGDIPEGYSVSREKKERFSLILESASTNQTSMYLCASSPSGGTDNQPQHFGDGTRLSIL.

The chain combines TRBV5-4 with TRBJ1-2, with 9 bases matching TRBD1. Per germline, CDR1 SGHNT and CDR2 YYREEE (reference sequence). The CDR3 is made up of 17 amino acids. Germline trimming cut 3 bases from V and 4 bases from J; bases unmatched to any gene: 13. CDR3 nucleotide sequence: TGTGCCAGCAGCTCCGGGGGGGGACAGGGACCTACCTATGGCTACACCTTC. This translates into CASSSGGGQGPTYGYTF.

There are a few counts of this clone. V and J are TRBV14 and TRBJ2-2, with TRBD1 matching over 8 bases. Germline CDR1 reads SGHDN; CDR2 reads FVKESK. The CDR3 totals 15 residues. J was trimmed by 5 bases and V by 4 bases; bases with no gene match: 6. The CDR3 coding sequence is TGTGCCAGCAGCCTCGGGACAGGTGGGACCGGGGAGCTGTTTTTT. Residues: CASSLGTGGTGELFF.

This clone was recorded once. The chain is built from TRBV25-1 and TRBJ2-2; the D gene is possibly TRBD1 (8 bases). Germline CDR1 and CDR2: MGHDK and SYGVNS. The ends were cut back, 4 bases at V and 1 base at J, with 16 bases in the middle. This CDR3 region has 17 residues. CDR3 loop: CASSVLGGTGNTGELFF. CDR3 bases: TGTGCCAGCAGTGTTCTGGGGGGGACAGGGAACACCGGGGAGCTGTTTTTT.

The chain carries TRBV7-8 and TRBJ1-5, with D possibly matching TRBD1 (5 bases). The CDR3 is made up of 15 amino acids. Germline loops: CDR1 SGHVS, CDR2 FQNEAQ. Trimming removed 3 bases at V and 5 bases at J, with 14 bases between. CDR3 in DNA: TGTGCCAGCAGCTTGGGGCAGGGCGTTTATCAGCCCCAGCATTTT. Amino acid sequence: CASSLGQGVYQPQHF.

The rearrangement joins TRBV27 to TRBJ2-1, with 11 bases matching TRBD2. The CDR3 length is 15 residues. Per germline, CDR1 MNHEY and CDR2 SMNVEV (reference sequence). Losses at the gene ends were 5 bases for V and 4 bases for J; bases not matched to a gene: 4. The CDR3: CASSIAGGLYNEQFF. The CDR3 DNA is TGTGCCAGCAGTATAGCGGGGGGGCTGTACAATGAGCAGTTCTTC.

The chain couples TRBV7-9 to TRBJ1-3; 10 bases are shared with TRBD1. The V and J ends lost 6 bases and 3 bases, in that order; junction bases with no gene match: 5. CDR1 SEHNR and CDR2 FQNEAQ come from the germline V gene (reference sequence). This CDR3 has 15 amino acids. CDR3 residues: CASSPGTGVGNTIYF. CDR3 in DNA: TGTGCCAGCAGTCCCGGGACAGGGGTTGGAAACACCATATATTTT.

The rearrangement joins TRBV5-1 to TRBJ2-1, with 9 bases lining up with TRBD1. Germline CDR1 and CDR2: SGHRS and YFSETQ. V gave up 0 bases and J gave up 8 bases; unmatched junction bases: 9. This CDR3 contains 16 residues. CDR3 nucleotides: TGCGCCAGCAGCTTGGCCGCGGGACAGGGAGGTGATGAGCAGTTCTTC. Amino acids: CASSLAAGQGGDEQFF.

The chain combines TRBV27 with TRBJ2-3; D unclear. Trimming took 3 bases from V and 6 from J, leaving 7 bases between them. The CDR3 loop spans 12 amino acids. Germline V CDR1 and CDR2: MNHEY, SMNVEV (reference sequence). The CDR3: CASSFTQDTQYF. CDR3 in DNA: TGTGCCAGCAGTTTTACCCAGGATACGCAGTATTTT.

J is TRBJ2-3 and V is TRBV7-2; D possibly corresponds to TRBD1 (9 bases). V shed 1 base and J shed 0 bases, with 14 bases lying between them. Germline lookup yields CDR1 SGHTA and CDR2 FQGNSA. This CDR3 spans 17 amino acids. The CDR3 sequence is CASSLVAGQGSTDTQYF. The CDR3 DNA reads TGTGCCAGCAGCTTAGTAGCGGGACAGGGAAGCACAGATACGCAGTATTTT.

The V and J genes are TRBV7-9 and TRBJ1-6, with a possible D match to TRBD1 (6 bases). V lost 3 bases, J lost 6 bases, and 15 bases lay in between. This CDR3 region has 16 residues. CDR1 SEHNR and CDR2 FQNEAQ come from the germline V gene (reference sequence). This CDR3 reads CASSFSSGGGNSPLHF. The CDR3 nucleotides are TGTGCCAGCAGCTTCTCGTCGGGGGGCGGTAATTCACCCCTCCACTTT.

This chain joins TRBV7-2 and TRBJ1-2, with unresolved D. This CDR3 has 14 residues. In germline, CDR1 is SGHTA, CDR2 FQGNSA. Trimming pared 1 base from V and 4 bases from J, leaving 10 bases between. CDR3 in amino acids: CASSLEEGGYGYTF. CDR3 DNA: TGTGCCAGCAGCTTAGAGGAGGGTGGCTATGGCTACACCTTC.

This chain links TRBV5-4 with TRBJ2-1, with D hard to call. Trimming took 3 bases from V and 6 from J, leaving 10 bases between them. The germline V gene encodes CDR1 SGHNT and CDR2 YYREEE (reference sequence). The length of the CDR3 is 13 residues. CDR3 protein: CASSSGLSNEQFF. The CDR3 nucleotides read TGTGCCAGCAGCTCCGGGTTAAGCAATGAGCAGTTCTTC.

CDR3 region: CASRRTEFYEQYF. The CDR3 DNA reads TGTGCCAGCAGGAGGACAGAATTCTACGAGCAGTACTTC. The chain has TRBV6-1 and TRBJ2-7; a weak D match, TRBD1 (6 bases). This CDR3 is built from 13 residues. V was pared by 6 bases and J by 3 bases, with 12 bases between. Germline CDR1 reads MNHNS; CDR2 reads SASEGT.

The V call is TRBV18, the J call TRBJ1-1, with 10 bases lining up with TRBD1. This CDR3 comprises 17 residues. Losses at the gene ends were 6 bases for V and 4 bases for J; bases not matched to a gene: 14. Germline V CDR1 and CDR2: KGHSH, LQKENI. The CDR3 nucleotides read TGTGCCAGCTCTTCCCAAAGACAGGGGGCGCACGCCACTGAAGCTTTCTTT. This gives the protein CASSSQRQGAHATEAFF.

V usage is TRBV15 and J usage is TRBJ2-2, with D possibly matching TRBD1 (6 bases). This CDR3 comprises 17 residues. The germline gives CDR1 LNHNV, CDR2 YYDKDF (reference sequence). Trimming pared 3 bases from V and 3 bases from J, leaving 17 bases between. DNA of the CDR3: TGTGCCACCAGCAGGCCCTCCCAGGGGAAATACACCGGGGAGCTGTTTTTT. This sequence encodes CATSRPSQGKYTGELFF.

The V gene is TRBV7-2, the J gene TRBJ1-6, with D possibly being TRBD1 (6 bases). The CDR3 extends over 15 amino acids. V dropped 1 base and J dropped 10 bases, with 14 bases sitting between them. Germline CDR1 is SGHTA and CDR2 is FQGNSA. CDR3 region: CASSLGLTGQSPLHF. The CDR3 nucleotides are TGTGCCAGCAGCTTAGGTTTGACAGGACAATCACCCCTCCACTTT.

The J gene is TRBJ2-7, the V gene TRBV5-1, with 7 bases aligning to TRBD2. The CDR3 length is 14 residues. V was clipped by 4 bases and J by 6 bases; unmatched bases: 10. CDR1 SGHRS and CDR2 YFSETQ come from the germline V gene. CDR3 bases: TGCGCCAGCAGCCGCCTGGGCGGGGGAGGCGAGCAGTACTTC. This sequence encodes CASSRLGGGGEQYF. Drawing the rest from reference TRBV5-1 and TRBJ2-7, the complete variable domain is KAGVTQTPRYLIKTRGQQVTLSCSPISGHRSVSWYQQTPGQGLQFLFEYFSETQRNKGNFPGRFSGRQFSNSRSEMNVSTLELGDSALYLCASSRLGGGGEQYFGPGTRLTVT.

In its sample, this clone was seen once. The chain combines TRBV7-2 with TRBJ2-1; D gene unclear. CDR3 length: 13 residues. CDR1 is SGHTA, CDR2 FQGNSA, per germline. The V end lost 5 bases, the J end lost 8 bases, and 13 bases lay between the germline ends. CDR3 in DNA: TGTGCCAGCAGCCCGTCCCAGGTCCATGAGCAGTTCTTC. Its translation: CASSPSQVHEQFF.